A single sample gave rise to the 18 T cell receptor beta chains below, sequenced in a study of PD-L1 blockade in urothelial cancer. Measured with immunoSEQ multiplex PCR; TCRdb has only the in-frame clones, and not every one. The table shows about 100,000 clones, with over 80% occurring only once. Material: PBMCs, obtained around atezolizumab (anti-PD-L1) treatment. All receptors come from a woman over 75 with urothelial cancer.

CDR3 DNA: TGTGCCAGCAGCTCCGGAGAGCTAGCCAAAAACATTCAGTACTTC. Protein: CASSSGELAKNIQYF. The chain links TRBV7-9 to TRBJ2-4; D is unresolved. The germline CDR1 and CDR2 sequences are SEHNR and FQNEAQ (reference sequence). This CDR3 has 15 amino acids. Trimming removed 4 bases at V and 0 bases at J, with 10 bases between.

This chain joins TRBV5-1 and TRBJ2-1; TRBD2 agrees at 12 bases. The CDR3 extends over 19 amino acids. V shed 0 bases and J 1 base; nucleotides not matched to a gene: 8. Looked up from germline, CDR1 is SGHRS and CDR2 is YFSETQ. CDR3 in amino acids: CASSLAPILAGGSYNEQFF. The CDR3 nucleotides read TGCGCCAGCAGCTTGGCACCGATACTAGCGGGAGGTTCCTACAATGAGCAGTTCTTC.

This chain connects TRBV6-1 to TRBJ2-7; D gene ambiguous. Germline assignment: CDR1 MNHNS and CDR2 SASEGT. Trimming took off 2 bases at V and 3 bases at J, with 11 bases between the two ends. This CDR3 has 14 amino acids. The CDR3: CASSETVNHYEQYF. The CDR3 DNA is TGTGCCAGCAGTGAAACGGTAAACCACTACGAGCAGTACTTC.

This chain joins TRBV28 and TRBJ1-5; the D gene is possibly TRBD1 (6 bases). V lost 7 bases to trimming and J lost 3 bases, with 19 bases between them. The CDR3 is 16 amino acids. In germline, CDR1 is MDHEN, CDR2 SYDVKM. CDR3 protein: CASKSLQTGFNQPQHF. As DNA, the CDR3 is TGTGCCAGCAAGAGCCTCCAGACAGGTTTCAATCAGCCCCAGCATTTT. Using reference TRBV28 and TRBJ1-5 for the parts outside the CDR3, the full variable domain is DVKVTQSSRYLVKRTGEKVFLECVQDMDHENMFWYRQDPGLGLRLIYFSYDVKMKEKGDIPEGYSVSREKKERFSLILESASTNQTSMYLCASKSLQTGFNQPQHFGDGTRLSIL.

The chain recombines TRBV6-6 with TRBJ1-2; 7 bases are a match to TRBD1. Germline values: CDR1 MNHNY, CDR2 SVGAGI (reference sequence). V gave up 6 bases and J gave up 6 bases; unmatched junction bases: 4. The CDR3 has 12 amino acids. The CDR3, as DNA: TGTGCCAGCAGAGGGGGCAGAGATGGCTACACCTTC. This codes for CASRGGRDGYTF.

The V and J genes are TRBV2 and TRBJ2-5; TRBD1 aligns across 9 bases. Germline V gives CDR1 SNHLY, CDR2 FYNNEI. Losses at the gene ends were 6 bases for V and 2 bases for J; bases not matched to a gene: 7. The CDR3 covers 15 residues. CDR3 in DNA: TGTGCCAGCAGCCAGGACAGGGGAGAACAAGAGACCCAGTACTTC. Its protein is CASSQDRGEQETQYF.

The V gene is TRBV19, the J gene TRBJ1-2; the D gene is possibly TRBD1 (6 bases). CDR1 and CDR2 from the germline V gene are LNHDA and SQIVND (reference sequence). Trimming pared 7 bases from V and 4 bases from J, leaving 16 bases between. The CDR3 totals 14 residues. CDR3 sequence reads: CASTPLGAVYGYTF. CDR3 in DNA: TGTGCCAGTACTCCCCTGGGGGCAGTCTATGGCTACACCTTC.

The chain carries TRBV9 and TRBJ1-2; TRBD1 is a possible D gene (6 bases). V was shortened by 4 bases and J by 8 bases, with 21 bases between the two germline ends. The CDR3 runs to 15 residues. Per the germline V gene, CDR1 is SGDLS and CDR2 is YYNGEE. The CDR3: CASSQSAAGESGYTF. The DNA of the CDR3 is TGTGCCAGCAGCCAATCCGCAGCAGGGGAGTCCGGCTACACCTTC.

The chain recombines TRBV9 with TRBJ1-1, with a weak D call TRBD1 (5 bases). CDR1 SGDLS and CDR2 YYNGEE come from the germline V gene. The CDR3 extends over 14 amino acids. V lost 3 bases, J lost 2 bases, and 11 bases lay in between. CDR3 in amino acids: CASSGGTLNTEAFF. The CDR3 DNA is TGTGCCAGCAGCGGCGGGACCCTCAACACTGAAGCTTTCTTT.

The rearrangement uses TRBV4-2 and TRBJ1-1, with TRBD1 matching over 8 bases. Germline CDR1 and CDR2: LGHNA and YNFKEQ. Trimming cost V 0 bases and J 1 base; bases outside gene matches: 13. This CDR3 spans 19 amino acids. In DNA form, the CDR3 reads TGTGCCAGCAGCCAAGACCATTTAACAGGGGGTATAGAGAACACTGAAGCTTTCTTT. This sequence encodes CASSQDHLTGGIENTEAFF.

This chain connects TRBV11-3 to TRBJ2-1; perhaps TRBD2 as D (5 bases). Germline V gene lookup returns CDR1 SGHNT and CDR2 YENEEA. The CDR3 is 15 residues long. V was pared by 3 bases and J by 2 bases, with 11 bases between. CDR3 sequence reads: CASSFGRAAYNEQFF. In nucleotides, the CDR3 is TGTGCCAGCAGCTTTGGGAGAGCTGCCTACAATGAGCAGTTCTTC.

J is TRBJ1-1 and V is TRBV9; TRBD1 matches 7 bases. Germline assignment: CDR1 SGDLS and CDR2 YYNGEE. Germline trimming cut 4 bases from V and 4 bases from J; bases unmatched to any gene: 7. This CDR3 spans 14 amino acids. The DNA for the CDR3 is TGTGCCAGCAGCAGTTACGCAGGGGGCACTGAAGCTTTCTTT. Protein: CASSSYAGGTEAFF.

About this clone: Other nucleotide sequences in the sample specify the same CDR3. The chain links TRBV27 to TRBJ1-4; TRBD1 is a possible D gene (5 bases). This CDR3 has 14 amino acids. V lost 2 bases and J 8 bases, leaving 12 bases between the germline ends. Germline CDR1 is MNHEY and CDR2 is SMNVEV (reference sequence). The CDR3 spells CASSLQGLGEKLFF. CDR3 sequence (DNA): TGTGCCAGCAGTTTACAGGGACTGGGAGAAAAACTGTTTTTT. Together with reference TRBV27 and TRBJ1-4, the CDR3 gives the full variable domain: EAQVTQNPRYLITVTGKKLTVTCSQNMNHEYMSWYRQDPGLGLRQIYYSMNVEVTDKGDVPEGYKVSRKEKRNFPLILESPSPNQTSLYFCASSLQGLGEKLFFGSGTQLSVL.

The chain uses TRBV6-6 and TRBJ1-5; the D is unclear. The germline V and J ends were trimmed by 5 bases and 4 bases, with 9 bases remaining between them. Looked up from germline, CDR1 is MNHNY and CDR2 is SVGAGI (reference sequence). This CDR3 is 13 amino acids long. The CDR3 coding sequence is TGTGCCAGCAGTCAATCGGGGAATCAGCCCCAGCATTTT. This sequence encodes CASSQSGNQPQHF.

The chain has TRBV28 and TRBJ2-1, with D perhaps TRBD1 (5 bases). The length of the CDR3 is 13 residues. V was pared by 5 bases and J by 13 bases, with 18 bases between. The germline V gene has CDR1 MDHEN and CDR2 SYDVKM. The CDR3 reads CASSPRTPRVQFF. The CDR3, as DNA: TGTGCCAGCAGTCCTAGGACACCCCGGGTACAGTTCTTC. The full variable domain, with the rest looked up from reference TRBV28 and TRBJ2-1, is DVKVTQSSRYLVKRTGEKVFLECVQDMDHENMFWYRQDPGLGLRLIYFSYDVKMKEKGDIPEGYSVSREKKERFSLILESASTNQTSMYLCASSPRTPRVQFFGPGTRLTVL.

This clone was seen a single time. V is TRBV5-1 and J is TRBJ2-5, with 7 bases matching TRBD1. CDR1 is SGHRS and CDR2 is YFSETQ in the germline V gene. With V trimmed by 0 bases and J by 4 bases, 18 bases remained unmatched. The CDR3 runs to 19 residues. The CDR3 DNA reads as TGCGCCAGCAGCTTGGCCTTGACCTCCATGCCAGGGGGTGGAGAGACCCAGTACTTC. It specifies CASSLALTSMPGGGETQYF. Looking up the rest from reference TRBV5-1 and TRBJ2-5 gives the full variable domain: KAGVTQTPRYLIKTRGQQVTLSCSPISGHRSVSWYQQTPGQGLQFLFEYFSETQRNKGNFPGRFSGRQFSNSRSEMNVSTLELGDSALYLCASSLALTSMPGGGETQYFGPGTRLLVL.

This chain joins TRBV7-6 and TRBJ2-7; TRBD1 matches 10 bases. This CDR3 region has 15 residues. After removal of 6 bases from V and 3 bases from J, the junction contained 8 bases not matched to a gene. Germline V gene data show CDR1 as SGHVS and CDR2 as FNYEAQ. CDR3 region: CASRNTGTGDYEQYF. CDR3 nucleotides: TGTGCCAGCAGAAATACCGGGACAGGGGACTACGAGCAGTACTTC.

The chain has TRBV5-6 and TRBJ1-1; D gene uncertain. Trimming removed 2 bases at V and 1 base at J, with 9 bases between. The CDR3 extends over 14 amino acids. Germline V lookup: CDR1 SGHDT, CDR2 YYEEEE. Here the CDR3 reads CASSFLRTNTEAFF. The CDR3 DNA follows: TGTGCCAGCAGCTTCCTACGAACGAACACTGAAGCTTTCTTT.